The entry that follows covers one T cell receptor beta chain sequence. The data are from a study of technical replicates of blood from a handful of donors. Here immunoSEQ multiplex PCR was the method, and the copy in TCRdb shows in-frame clones only, minus some. Here the sample spans tens of thousands of clones, 85% to 95% being singletons. Germline-derived CDR1 and CDR2 are SGHAT and FQNNGV. This CDR3 is built from 13 residues. Trimming cost V 1 base and J 10 bases; bases outside gene matches: 3. The source material was T cells isolated from PBMCs. This TCR was recovered from a human donor in good health. The chain is built from TRBV11-2 and TRBJ1-1; 10 bases are a match to TRBD1. The CDR3 is CASSLGTGGGAFF. The CDR3 DNA follows: TGTGCCAGCAGCTTAGGGACAGGGGGAGGAGCTTTCTTT.